This TCR beta chain was sequenced for a study of chemoradiotherapy in HPV16-positive cancers. The CDR3 length is 14 residues. The germline V gene has CDR1 MGHDK and CDR2 SYGVNS. Produced via immunoSEQ multiplex PCR; TCRdb's table is partial and in-frame only. The sample has 20,000 to 25,000 clones; about 87% are singletons. Study outcomes and limitations: Candidate HPV-specific clones and E7-related TCR motifs grew in tumor during treatment.

This clone was observed a few times. Antigen unknown. Repertoires were sampled repeatedly during chemoradiotherapy. The sequencing here drew on blood, taken from a patient who underwent chemoradiotherapy. This sequence joins TRBV25-1 and TRBJ2-5; 8 bases fit TRBD2. The better agreement between TRBJ2-7 and the DNA end casts doubt on the J call. The sequence was collected from a human donor with HPV-associated anogenital cancer. The CDR3 is CASSGSGDVYEQYF. The CDR3 coding sequence is TGTGCCAGCAGTGGTAGCGGGGACGTCTACGAGCAGTACTTC.